Described below is a single TCR beta chain sequence and its context. Its antigen is still unknown. This specimen includes other DNA sequences encoding the same CDR3. The data belong to a study of T cell responses to AZD1222 COVID-19 vaccine. Study-wide results and caveats: Nearly half of spike-specific TCRs reportedly target variant regions that are unmutated in the B.1.351 and B.1.1.7 variants.

The table came from immunoSEQ multiplex PCR; TCRdb's copy has only in-frame clones and leaves some out. The table shows around 150,000 clones, with 90% to 95% occurring only once. Per germline, CDR1 ENHRY and CDR2 SYGVKD. The CDR3 consists of 14 residues. V shed 5 bases and J shed 0 bases, with 8 bases lying between them. The sample here was peripheral blood, taken 28 days after the second AZD1222 dose. This TCR was recovered from an adult who received the AZD1222 COVID-19 vaccine. This chain connects TRBV10-3 to TRBJ1-5; no definite D call. CDR3 nucleotide sequence: TGTGCCATCAGTCGAGAGAATAGCAATCAGCCCCAGCATTTT. Translated, it gives CAISRENSNQPQHF.